This T cell receptor beta chain was sequenced for a study of shared clonotypes between healthy human individuals. Study information: With ages of 18 to 49, the donors were a couple of women and a few men. Study-wide findings and caveats: Across subsets, estimated richness was generally greater for naive than for memory populations.

Looked up from germline, CDR1 is MNHNS and CDR2 is SASEGT. This CDR3 has 13 amino acids. As for this clone: Its target is not known.

Sequencing was performed with immunoSEQ multiplex PCR; in TCRdb, only in-frame clones are kept and a portion is missing. Of millions of clones listed, about 95% are singletons. CD45RO negativity and positive selection for CCR7 defined naive CD8 cells, a population that excluded terminally differentiated effector memory CD45RA+ cells. There were only Caucasian adults among the donors, and all lived in Nashville, Tennessee. This clonotype originated in a man aged 18 to 35 in good health. The material sequenced was naive CD8+ T cells sorted from blood. The chain is built from TRBV6-1 and TRBJ2-1, with 9 nucleotides matching TRBD2. In DNA form, the CDR3 reads TGTGCTAGCGGGGGTTACTCCTACAATGAGCAGTTCTTC. Encoded protein: CASGGYSYNEQFF.